This T cell receptor (beta chain) was obtained from a study of cytomegalovirus exposure and HLA in healthy donors. Study results and caveats: Judged likely to be a sequencing artifact was a cluster of highly shared sequence variants. As a later analysis showed, a missense DCLRE1C variant was linked to trimming of TCR beta V- and J-genes.

The PCR used 60 Vbeta and 13 Jbeta primers. Using immunoSEQ multiplex PCR, the repertoire was profiled, and TCRdb retains in-frame clones only, with some absent. The table lists around 110,000 clones. A note on this clone: The antigen remains undetermined.

V dropped 1 base and J dropped 1; count of bases not matched to a gene: 12. The CDR3 has 20 residues. Germline CDR1 and CDR2: SGHTA and FQGTGA. This clonotype was obtained from a man aged 25 to 45 in good health and CMV-seronegative. V is TRBV7-3 and J is TRBJ2-3; TRBD2 aligns across 12 bases. Sequenced material: PBMCs. Here the CDR3 reads CASSLKPRLAGVLGTDTQYF. In DNA, the CDR3 is TGTGCCAGCAGCTTAAAACCCAGACTAGCGGGGGTCCTTGGCACAGATACGCAGTATTTT.